This TCR beta chain was observed in a study of T cells after yellow fever vaccination. J gave up 0 bases and V 3 bases, and 6 bases lay outside the gene matches. CDR3 length: 16 residues. Germline lookup yields CDR1 SGDLS and CDR2 YYNGEE. TCRdb ran MiXCR on the 5' RACE reads and lists one entry per CDR3 protein. The sample contains some 300,000 distinct CDR3 sequences, around 10% of which appear only once. This clonotype was counted a few times. The J gene is TRBJ1-1, the V gene TRBV9; TRBD1 aligns across 9 bases. The TCR was taken from a man in his late teens or twenties who received the YFV17D yellow fever vaccine. Here the sequenced sample was CD4+ T cells sorted from PBMCs, taken 45 days after the yellow fever booster vaccination. Written as DNA, the CDR3 is TGTGCCAGCAGCGAGGGACAGGGACAAGTGAACACTGAAGCTTTCTTT. Amino acid sequence: CASSEGQGQVNTEAFF.